This TCR beta chain is from a study of shared clonotypes between healthy human individuals (TCRdb year 2020). About the full investigation: The cohort included three men and a couple of women between 18 and 49 years of age. Between about 0.94 and 8.9 billion PBMCs per donor were obtained by leukapheresis. Blood TCR repertoires of about 5 healthy adults were deeply sequenced to estimate repertoire size and the extent of clonotype sharing between individuals. For each donor, three plates each were used for CD4 naive and CD4 memory, two plates were used for CD8 naive, and one plate was used for CD8 memory. Different laboratories and diverse techniques were used to prepare libraries and sequence TCR repertoires, to increase sequencing depth and limit assay-specific biases. Findings and caveats that apply to the study as a whole: Because the study included only a small number of donors, the genetic and exposure-history diversity represented was limited. Even with the large sequencing depth, rarefaction of the sorted-subset datasets indicated that sequencing was incomplete. About 5% of naive CD4, approximately 3.7% of naive CD8, approximately 2.2% of memory CD4, and 0.4% of memory CD8 clonotypes were shared across several donors. Based on pairwise subsampling, the degree of clonotype sharing among donors was expected to be affected by sequencing depth. Higher generation probabilities were observed for clonotypes shared by all four sorted-subset donors than for non-shared clonotypes. Larger estimated clonotype richness was generally found for naive subsets than for memory subsets. Sampling was restricted to blood, and TCR repertoires in tissues likely differ from the TCR repertoires found in blood.

Of note for this clone: Its antigen is currently not known. Nothing much larger sits one base from this clone, and base qualities are not available.

Using the deep immunoSEQ assay, TCR CDR3 regions were amplified from genomic DNA by multiplex PCR. Genomic DNA extracted from each cell subset was distributed evenly over all wells of several immunoSEQ 96-well plates, and each plate served as one replicate. For sorted subsets, roughly 0.2 ug genomic DNA, equal to about 30,000 T cell genomes, was loaded into each replicate PCR. Purified libraries were quantified with a Qubit 3.0 fluorometer, sized on a Bioanalyzer 2100, and re-quantified with the KAPA Library Quantification kit. Every immunoSEQ 96-well plate was sequenced on a dedicated single-read 150-cycle Illumina NextSeq 550 flow cell. The authors' analysis ran thus. Because the immunoSEQ output included only junctional sequences and no quality scores, the filtering could not be the same as the filtering used for full-length reads. To assign V/J genes and CDR3, sequences were annotated using PyIR, a Python wrapper for IgBLAST v1.9, with IMGT germline references. Reads were filtered out if the reads had weak V/J assignments (E-value above 1e-6), no CDR3, stop codons, out-of-frame junctions, or ambiguous translated residues. V3J clonotypes were defined as sequences sharing the same inferred V gene, J gene, and CDR3 amino acid sequence. The percentage overlap between two repertoires was calculated by dividing the number of shared unique clonotypes by the size of the smaller repertoire. RTK rarefaction, the Chao1 estimator, and Recon v2.1 estimates of unobserved clonotypes were used to assess repertoire richness. OLGA was used to compute generation probabilities for all TCRbeta clonotypes that the gDNA method yielded from a handful of donors. TCRdb mirrors the immuneACCESS table, restricted to in-frame sequences. Some clones are absent from its copies; in checked studies, under half trace to an unresolved V gene, and the reason for the others is unknown. V, J and clone size reflect that table, while D and trimming were determined from the DNA. This sample lists just over 2,000,000 clones; less than 95% were detected once. Together, the top ten hold roughly 1.1% of the sample.

CD8 naive samples were obtained by positive selection for CCR7 among CD45RO-negative cells, yielding a CD45RA+CCR7+ population from which TemRA cells were excluded. The donors were healthy, HIV-negative adults who had no recently reported acute infections or vaccinations. Only Caucasian adults living in Nashville, Tennessee, USA were represented among the donors. Blood was collected by leukapheresis, and PBMCs were isolated by Ficoll-Histopaque density gradient centrifugation and then cryopreserved in liquid nitrogen vapor phase. Analytical flow cytometry was used to check the purity and quantity of every magnetically sorted T cell population. From each sorted fraction, genomic DNA was isolated and quantified by UV absorbance on a Nanodrop 2000c. Including the terminal cysteine and phenylalanine, the CDR3 comprises 13 residues. CDR3 DNA only is kept here, 39 bases in frame from base 1. Reading the germline V gene gives CDR1 SGHVS and CDR2 FNYEAQ. Deletion took 5 bases off V and 5 bases off J, with a span of 13 bases between the germline ends.

The sample consisted of naive CD8+ T cells sorted from blood. Read against the paper, the sample's cell subset or site label means: CD45RA+CCR7+. The source is a man between 18 and 29 years old in good health. The chain employs TRBV7-6 and TRBJ2-7; a tentative D match to TRBD1 spans 5 bases. The nucleotide sequence is given as TGTGCCAGCAGCCCCCTCAGGGCCGACGAGCAGTACTTC. This is translated as CASSPLRADEQYF.